One and the same sample provided the 23 T cell receptor beta chains below, sequenced in a study of OX40 agonist ivuxolimab in advanced cancers. The assay was immunoSEQ multiplex PCR, and TCRdb's table has in-frame clones only and misses some. The sample carries some 8,000 clones, over 70% recorded once. The sequencing used CD4+ or CD8+ T cells sorted from blood, collected in a trial of the OX40 agonist ivuxolimab. These receptors all stem from an adult with an advanced solid tumor such as melanoma, head and neck, liver or kidney cancer.

The J gene is TRBJ2-2, the V gene TRBV11-2; TRBD2 aligns across 11 bases. This CDR3 comprises 15 residues. Germline V gene data show CDR1 as SGHAT and CDR2 as FQNNGV. V lost 5 bases to trimming and J lost 7 bases; unmatched junction nucleotides: 6. The CDR3 coding sequence is TGTGCCAGCAGCCCCGGGACTAGCGGTGGCGGGGAGCTGTTTTTT. It specifies CASSPGTSGGGELFF. The whole variable domain, remainder taken from reference TRBV11-2 and TRBJ2-2, is EAGVAQSPRYKIIEKRQSVAFWCNPISGHATLYWYQQILGQGPKLLIQFQNNGVVDDSQLPKDRFSAERLKGVDSTLKIQPAKLEDSAVYLCASSPGTSGGGELFFGEGSRLTVL.

V usage is TRBV6-6 and J usage is TRBJ2-7, with unresolved D. The germline CDR1 and CDR2 sequences are MNHNY and SVGAGI (reference sequence). The ends were cut back, 0 bases at V and 3 bases at J, with 9 bases in the middle. CDR3 length equals 14 residues. This chain's CDR3 is CASSYSTLSYEQYF. The CDR3 bases are TGTGCCAGCAGTTACTCAACGCTTAGCTACGAGCAGTACTTC.

This chain connects TRBV7-2 to TRBJ2-7; D is tentatively TRBD1 or TRBD2 (5 bases each). Germline V gene lookup returns CDR1 SGHTA and CDR2 FQGNSA. V was shortened by 2 bases and J by 7 bases, with 12 bases between the two germline ends. This CDR3 contains 13 residues. CDR3 sequence: CASSLLGTREQYF. The CDR3 nucleotides read TGTGCCAGCAGCTTACTCGGGACCCGGGAGCAGTACTTC.

The chain couples TRBV2 to TRBJ2-5; no clear D gene. Germline V gene sequence: CDR1 SNHLY, CDR2 FYNNEI. V dropped 6 bases and J dropped 0 bases, with 14 bases sitting between them. The CDR3 is 15 residues long. CDR3 sequence: CASSVSAYYQETQYF. The CDR3 DNA sequence: TGTGCCAGCAGCGTCTCAGCGTACTACCAAGAGACCCAGTACTTC.

The chain combines TRBV5-4 with TRBJ1-2, with D possibly being TRBD1 (6 bases). Trimming took 1 base from V and 2 from J, leaving 12 bases between them. The CDR3 has 15 residues. From germline, CDR1 is SGHNT and CDR2 YYREEE (reference sequence). The CDR3 coding sequence is TGTGCCAGCAGCTTGTACTCCGGGACAAACTATGGCTACACCTTC. Residues: CASSLYSGTNYGYTF. The full variable domain, completed using reference TRBV5-4 and TRBJ1-2, is ETGVTQSPTHLIKTRGQQVTLRCSSQSGHNTVSWYQQALGQGPQFIFQYYREEENGRGNFPPRFSGLQFPNYSSELNVNALELDDSALYLCASSLYSGTNYGYTFGSGTRLTVV.

The chain combines TRBV19 with TRBJ1-5; unclear D gene. Germline V gene data show CDR1 as LNHDA and CDR2 as SQIVND (reference sequence). CDR3 length: 15 amino acids. The V gene lost 5 bases and the J gene lost 1 base, with 12 bases spanning the gap. CDR3: CASSQQRTSNQPQHF. The CDR3, as DNA: TGTGCCAGTAGTCAACAGCGAACCAGCAATCAGCCCCAGCATTTT.

The chain combines TRBV12-2 with TRBJ1-1; the table's D gene call, TRBD1, was not cross checked with the DNA. TRBV12-2 is classified as a pseudogene. CDR3 size: 12 residues. The DNA for the CDR3 is TGTGCAAGTCGCTTTCCTACAGTTGAAGCTTTCTTT. The encoded protein is CASRFPTVEAFF.

The chain carries TRBV5-4 and TRBJ2-7, with D perhaps given as TRBD1 or TRBD2 (5 bases each). The V end was cut by 2 bases, the J end by 3 bases, with 12 bases between. The CDR3 runs to 14 residues. The V gene's germline CDR1 is SGHNT and CDR2 YYREEE (reference sequence). Here the CDR3 DNA reads TGTGCCAGCAGCTTCTGGGGGTCAGACTACGAGCAGTACTTC. Protein sequence: CASSFWGSDYEQYF.

This sequence joins TRBV7-9 and TRBJ1-1, with no clear D. The CDR3 sequence is 14 residues long. The V gene's germline CDR1 is SEHNR and CDR2 FQNEAQ (reference sequence). The ends were cut back, 1 base at V and 1 base at J, with 7 bases in the middle. Here the CDR3 reads CASSLVQTNTEAFF. The CDR3 DNA follows: TGTGCCAGCAGCTTAGTACAGACGAACACTGAAGCTTTCTTT. Combining the CDR3 with reference TRBV7-9 and TRBJ1-1 gives the whole variable domain DTGVSQNPRHKITKRGQNVTFRCDPISEHNRLYWYRQTLGQGPEFLTYFQNEAQLEKSRLLSDRFSAERPKGSFSTLEIQRTEQGDSAMYLCASSLVQTNTEAFFGQGTRLTVV.

This clone is medium-sized by share. J is TRBJ2-5 and V is TRBV6-4; 11 bases match TRBD2. CDR3 length equals 15 residues. V trimming: 0 bases; J trimming: 4 bases; junction bases outside the gene matches: 1. Germline V lookup: CDR1 MRHNA, CDR2 SNTAGT. DNA for the CDR3: TGTGCCAGCAGTGACTCTAGCGGGGGGGCAGAGACCCAGTACTTC. This gives the protein CASSDSSGGAETQYF.

The chain employs TRBV18 and TRBJ2-1, with 9 bases that match TRBD2. Losses at the gene ends were 2 bases for V and 5 bases for J; bases not matched to a gene: 10. CDR1 and CDR2 from the germline V gene are KGHSH and LQKENI. The CDR3 is made up of 17 amino acids. In DNA, the CDR3 is TGTGCCAGCTCACCAATGGCCTTGGCGGGGGGGAACAATGAGCAGTTCTTC. Translated: CASSPMALAGGNNEQFF.

V gene TRBV9 combines with J gene TRBJ1-5; 7 positions match TRBD1. V dropped 4 bases and J dropped 3; count of bases not matched to a gene: 7. Germline V gives CDR1 SGDLS, CDR2 YYNGEE. This CDR3 is 15 amino acids long. The CDR3 coding sequence is TGTGCCAGCAGCCTATCTGGACAGGACAATCAGCCCCAGCATTTT. Translated, it gives CASSLSGQDNQPQHF.

V gene TRBV5-1 combines with J gene TRBJ2-2; D remains ambiguous. CDR3 length: 16 residues. Germline CDR1 reads SGHRS; CDR2 reads YFSETQ. The germline V and J ends were trimmed by 0 bases and 2 bases, with 11 bases remaining between them. The CDR3 DNA reads TGCGCCAGCAGCTTGGGGGTTCTTAGAAACACCGGGGAGCTGTTTTTT. This sequence encodes CASSLGVLRNTGELFF. Based on the CDR3 plus reference TRBV5-1 and TRBJ2-2, the full variable domain is KAGVTQTPRYLIKTRGQQVTLSCSPISGHRSVSWYQQTPGQGLQFLFEYFSETQRNKGNFPGRFSGRQFSNSRSEMNVSTLELGDSALYLCASSLGVLRNTGELFFGEGSRLTVL.

The chain joins TRBV4-2 to TRBJ2-1, with 10 bases fitting TRBD1. Germline V gene sequence: CDR1 LGHNA, CDR2 YNFKEQ. The CDR3 consists of 16 residues. With V trimmed by 6 bases and J by 7 bases, 12 bases remained unmatched. In nucleotides, the CDR3 is TGTGCCAGCAGTATTTACGGGACAGGGGAAGGAAATGAGCAGTTCTTC. This codes for CASSIYGTGEGNEQFF.

In DNA, the CDR3 is TGTGCCAGCAGTTATGGGGTCTCCTACGAGCAGTACTTC. The encoded protein is CASSYGVSYEQYF. The chain couples TRBV6-5 to TRBJ2-5; D call uncertain. With the DNA end fitting TRBJ2-7 better, the J assignment may be wrong. CDR3 length: 13 amino acids. Germline CDR1 and CDR2: MNHEY and SVGAGI.

The chain has TRBV7-3 and TRBJ2-2; D might be TRBD1 (5 bases). The CDR3 has 13 residues. Trimming pared 8 bases from V and 6 bases from J, leaving 13 bases between. Germline CDR1 SGHTA, CDR2 FQGTGA. The CDR3 DNA is TGTGCCAGCCGGCAGGGCAGCCCCGGGGAGCTGTTTTTT. It is translated as CASRQGSPGELFF.

CDR3 in amino acids: CASSQYPSVSSGGANAYNEQFF. DNA for the CDR3: TGCGCCAGCAGCCAATACCCCTCGGTCTCTAGCGGGGGGGCCAATGCCTACAATGAGCAGTTCTTC. The chain links TRBV4-1 to TRBJ2-1; 12 nucleotides agree with TRBD2. CDR1 MGHRA and CDR2 YSYEKL come from the germline V gene. The V segment lost 2 bases and the J segment 2 bases; nucleotides outside the gene matches: 19. There are 22 residues in the CDR3.

This clone is categorized as medium-sized. This chain connects TRBV4-2 to TRBJ2-7, with 7 positions matching TRBD2. V lost 1 base to trimming and J lost 4 bases; unmatched junction nucleotides: 13. Germline V gene data show CDR1 as LGHNA and CDR2 as YNFKEQ. The CDR3 is 17 amino acids. The CDR3 spells CASSQGPGMASGYEQYF. Written as DNA, the CDR3 is TGTGCCAGCAGCCAAGGCCCCGGGATGGCTAGCGGTTACGAGCAGTACTTC.

The genes are TRBV2 and TRBJ2-2; D not resolved. CDR1 SNHLY and CDR2 FYNNEI come from the germline V gene. Trimming took 4 bases from V and 7 from J, leaving 13 bases between them. CDR3 size: 14 residues. CDR3 in amino acids: CASSGKSYYGELFF. CDR3 nucleotides: TGTGCCAGCAGTGGAAAGAGTTATTACGGGGAGCTGTTTTTT.

The rearrangement joins TRBV5-1 to TRBJ2-7; weak D call: TRBD1 (5 bases). The germline V gene encodes CDR1 SGHRS and CDR2 YFSETQ. The V and J ends lost 4 bases and 3 bases respectively, with 8 bases between them. This CDR3 is built from 12 residues. The CDR3 protein is CASSPGYYEQYF. DNA of the CDR3: TGCGCCAGCAGCCCAGGGTACTACGAGCAGTACTTC.

In this sample, this clone turned up a few times. The sample holds other DNA sequences that translate to the same CDR3. V gene TRBV9 combines with J gene TRBJ2-5; possible D gene TRBD2, 6 bases. Trimming cost V 0 bases and J 5 bases, with 8 bases left between them. This CDR3 is 13 amino acids long. Germline CDR1 reads SGDLS; CDR2 reads YYNGEE. The chain's CDR3 is CASSVARGETQYF. The CDR3 DNA follows: TGTGCCAGCAGCGTAGCCCGGGGGGAGACCCAGTACTTC.

The chain has TRBV7-9 and TRBJ1-1, with D maybe TRBD1 (5 bases). The V gene's germline CDR1 is SEHNR and CDR2 FQNEAQ (reference sequence). V dropped 3 bases and J dropped 5 bases, with 10 bases sitting between them. This CDR3 is 13 amino acids long. CDR3 sequence reads: CASSLGGRTEAFF. CDR3 sequence (DNA): TGTGCCAGCAGCTTGGGGGGGAGGACTGAAGCTTTCTTT.

This chain joins TRBV19 and TRBJ2-3, with TRBD2 matching 7 bases. The CDR3 covers 15 residues. V was pared by 7 bases and J by 3 bases, with 10 bases of the junction left unmatched. Germline V gene lookup returns CDR1 LNHDA and CDR2 SQIVND (reference sequence). This CDR3 reads CASTPWGGVTDTQYF. CDR3 nucleotide sequence: TGTGCCAGTACGCCGTGGGGGGGAGTGACAGATACGCAGTATTTT. Based on the CDR3 plus reference TRBV19 and TRBJ2-3, the full variable domain is DGGITQSPKYLFRKEGQNVTLSCEQNLNHDAMYWYRQDPGQGLRLIYYSQIVNDFQKGDIAEGYSVSREKKESFPLTVTSAQKNPTAFYLCASTPWGGVTDTQYFGPGTRLTVL.